This T cell receptor beta chain was sequenced in a study of CD8 T cells in Susac syndrome. Random-hexamer reverse transcription was applied to about 0.45 to 1 ug RNA. MiXCR was run by TCRdb on the immunoSEQ multiplex PCR reads, yielding one entry per CDR3 protein. In the table there are 210,000 or so distinct CDR3 sequences, around 90% of which are singletons. In germline, CDR1 is SGHNT, CDR2 YENEEA. The CDR3 loop spans 17 amino acids. V was cut by 6 bases and J by 1 base, with 19 bases left in between. The source of this sequence is a human donor with multiple sclerosis. The specimen sequenced was CD8+ T cells from PBMCs. J is TRBJ2-1 and V is TRBV11-3, with D unresolved. The DNA of the CDR3 is TGTGCCAGCAGGGCCCCCCCCCTCGCCGCGTCCTACAATGAGCAGTTCTTC. Protein product: CASRAPPLAASYNEQFF.